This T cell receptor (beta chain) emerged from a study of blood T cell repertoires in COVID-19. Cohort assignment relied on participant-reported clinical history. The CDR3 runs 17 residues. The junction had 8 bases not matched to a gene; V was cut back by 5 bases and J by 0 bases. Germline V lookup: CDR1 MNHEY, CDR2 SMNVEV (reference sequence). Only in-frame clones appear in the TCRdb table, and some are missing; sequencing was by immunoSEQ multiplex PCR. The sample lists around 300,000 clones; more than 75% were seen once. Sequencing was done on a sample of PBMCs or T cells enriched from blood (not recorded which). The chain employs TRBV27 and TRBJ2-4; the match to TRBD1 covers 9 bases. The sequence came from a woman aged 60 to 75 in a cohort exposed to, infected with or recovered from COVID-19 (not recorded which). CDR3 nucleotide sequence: TGTGCCAGCAGTGCCCGGGACAGGGCACTAGCCAAAAACATTCAGTACTTC. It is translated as CASSARDRALAKNIQYF.